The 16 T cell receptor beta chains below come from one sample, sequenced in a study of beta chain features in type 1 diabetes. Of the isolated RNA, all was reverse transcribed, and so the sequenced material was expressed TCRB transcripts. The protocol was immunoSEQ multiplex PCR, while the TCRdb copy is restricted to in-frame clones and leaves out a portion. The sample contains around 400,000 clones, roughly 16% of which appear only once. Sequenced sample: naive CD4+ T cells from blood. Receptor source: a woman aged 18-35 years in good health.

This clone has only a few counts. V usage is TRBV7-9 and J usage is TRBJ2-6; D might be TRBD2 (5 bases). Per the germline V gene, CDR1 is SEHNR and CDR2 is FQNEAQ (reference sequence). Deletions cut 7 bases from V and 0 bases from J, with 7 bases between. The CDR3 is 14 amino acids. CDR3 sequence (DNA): TGTGCCAGCATAGCGTACTCTGGGGCCAACGTCCTGACTTTC. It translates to CASIAYSGANVLTF. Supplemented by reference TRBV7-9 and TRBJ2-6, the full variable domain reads DTGVSQNPRHKITKRGQNVTFRCDPISEHNRLYWYRQTLGQGPEFLTYFQNEAQLEKSRLLSDRFSAERPKGSFSTLEIQRTEQGDSAMYLCASIAYSGANVLTFGAGSRLTVL.

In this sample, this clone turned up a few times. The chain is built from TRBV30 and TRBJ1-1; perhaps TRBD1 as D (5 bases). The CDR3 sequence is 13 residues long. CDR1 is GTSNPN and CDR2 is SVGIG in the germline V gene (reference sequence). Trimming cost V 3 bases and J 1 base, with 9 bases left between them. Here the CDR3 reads CAWRRTTNTEAFF. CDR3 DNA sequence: TGTGCCTGGAGGAGGACAACGAACACTGAAGCTTTCTTT.

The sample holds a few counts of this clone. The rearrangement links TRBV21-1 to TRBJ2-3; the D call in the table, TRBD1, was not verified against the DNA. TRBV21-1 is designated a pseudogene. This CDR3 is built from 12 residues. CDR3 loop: CASSKGQDTQYF. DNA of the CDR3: TGTGCCAGCAGCAAAGGGCAAGATACGCAGTATTTT.

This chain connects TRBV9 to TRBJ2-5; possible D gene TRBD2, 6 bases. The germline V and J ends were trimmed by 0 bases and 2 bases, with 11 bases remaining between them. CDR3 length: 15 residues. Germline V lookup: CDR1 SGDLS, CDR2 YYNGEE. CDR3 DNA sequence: TGTGCCAGCAGCGTAGCTGCGGGGAGACAAGAGACCCAGTACTTC. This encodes CASSVAAGRQETQYF.

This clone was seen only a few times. CDR3 amino acids: CASSLVAGRDEKLFF. The CDR3 DNA sequence: TGTGCCAGCAGCTTAGTTGCTGGGAGGGATGAAAAACTGTTTTTT. The V call is TRBV7-2, the J call TRBJ1-4; D remains unclear. This CDR3 has 15 residues. Germline lookup yields CDR1 SGHTA and CDR2 FQGNSA. Trimming removed 1 base from V and 6 bases from J, with 12 bases in between.

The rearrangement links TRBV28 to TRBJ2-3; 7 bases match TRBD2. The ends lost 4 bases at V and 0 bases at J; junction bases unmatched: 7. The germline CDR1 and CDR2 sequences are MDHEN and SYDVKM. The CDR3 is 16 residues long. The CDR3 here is CASSSWDYRSTDTQYF. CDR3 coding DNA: TGTGCCAGCAGTTCATGGGACTACCGAAGCACAGATACGCAGTATTTT. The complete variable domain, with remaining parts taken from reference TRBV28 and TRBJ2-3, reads DVKVTQSSRYLVKRTGEKVFLECVQDMDHENMFWYRQDPGLGLRLIYFSYDVKMKEKGDIPEGYSVSREKKERFSLILESASTNQTSMYLCASSSWDYRSTDTQYFGPGTRLTVL.

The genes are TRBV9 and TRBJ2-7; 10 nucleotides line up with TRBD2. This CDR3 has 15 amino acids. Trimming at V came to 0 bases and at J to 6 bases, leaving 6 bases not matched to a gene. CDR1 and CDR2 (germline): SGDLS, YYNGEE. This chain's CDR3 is CASSVVSGRASEQYF. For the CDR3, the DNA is TGTGCCAGCAGCGTAGTGAGCGGGAGGGCCTCCGAGCAGTACTTC.

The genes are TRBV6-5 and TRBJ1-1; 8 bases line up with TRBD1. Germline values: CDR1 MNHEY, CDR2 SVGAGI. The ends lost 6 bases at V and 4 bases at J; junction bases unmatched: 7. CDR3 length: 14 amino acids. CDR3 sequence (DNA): TGTGCCAGCAGCTATAGACAGGGGAGCACTGAAGCTTTCTTT. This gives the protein CASSYRQGSTEAFF.

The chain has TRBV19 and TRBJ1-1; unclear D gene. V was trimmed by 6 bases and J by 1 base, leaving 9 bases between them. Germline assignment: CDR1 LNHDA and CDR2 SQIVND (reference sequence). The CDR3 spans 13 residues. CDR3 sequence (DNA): TGTGCCAGTAGGAGATACCAGAACACTGAAGCTTTCTTT. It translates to CASRRYQNTEAFF.

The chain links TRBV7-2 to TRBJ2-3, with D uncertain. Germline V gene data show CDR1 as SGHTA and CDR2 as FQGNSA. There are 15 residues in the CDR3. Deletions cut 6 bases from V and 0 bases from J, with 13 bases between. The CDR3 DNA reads TGTGCCAGCAGGATTGGTGGCTCTAGCACAGATACGCAGTATTTT. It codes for CASRIGGSSTDTQYF.

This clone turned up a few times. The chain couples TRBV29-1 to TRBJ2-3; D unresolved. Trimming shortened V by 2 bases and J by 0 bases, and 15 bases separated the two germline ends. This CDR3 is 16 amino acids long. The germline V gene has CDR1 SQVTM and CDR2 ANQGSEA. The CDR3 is CSVEFPAALSTDTQYF. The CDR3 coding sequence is TGCAGCGTTGAATTCCCCGCGGCTCTTAGCACAGATACGCAGTATTTT.

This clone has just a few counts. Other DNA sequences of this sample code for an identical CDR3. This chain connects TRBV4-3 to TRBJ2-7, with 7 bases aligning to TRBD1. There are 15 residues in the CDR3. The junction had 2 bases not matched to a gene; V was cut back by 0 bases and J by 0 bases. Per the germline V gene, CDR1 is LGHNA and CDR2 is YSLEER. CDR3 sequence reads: CASSQDRGFSYEQYF. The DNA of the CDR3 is TGCGCCAGCAGCCAAGACAGGGGGTTCTCCTACGAGCAGTACTTC.

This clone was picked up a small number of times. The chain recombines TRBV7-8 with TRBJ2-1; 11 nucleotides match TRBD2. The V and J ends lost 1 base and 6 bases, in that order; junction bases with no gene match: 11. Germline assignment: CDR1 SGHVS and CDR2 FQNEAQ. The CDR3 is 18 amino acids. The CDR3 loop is CASSLGTLGTSGSNEQFF. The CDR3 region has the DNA TGTGCCAGCAGCTTAGGGACCCTTGGGACTAGCGGTTCCAATGAGCAGTTCTTC.

The CDR3 sequence is CASSPQAGGSKNIQYF. DNA of the CDR3: TGTGCCAGCAGCCCCCAAGCGGGGGGGTCCAAAAACATTCAGTACTTC. The chain uses TRBV9 and TRBJ2-4; 10 nucleotides agree with TRBD2. Unmatched junction bases numbered 6, after V lost 4 bases and J lost 2 bases. The germline CDR1 and CDR2 sequences are SGDLS and YYNGEE. CDR3 length: 16 residues.

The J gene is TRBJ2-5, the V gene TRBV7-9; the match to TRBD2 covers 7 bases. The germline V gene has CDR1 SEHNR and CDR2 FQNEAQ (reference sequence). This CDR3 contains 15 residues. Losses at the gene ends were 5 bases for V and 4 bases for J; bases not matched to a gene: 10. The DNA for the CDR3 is TGTGCCAGCAGCCCTGCGGGACTAACTTCAGAGACCCAGTACTTC. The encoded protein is CASSPAGLTSETQYF.

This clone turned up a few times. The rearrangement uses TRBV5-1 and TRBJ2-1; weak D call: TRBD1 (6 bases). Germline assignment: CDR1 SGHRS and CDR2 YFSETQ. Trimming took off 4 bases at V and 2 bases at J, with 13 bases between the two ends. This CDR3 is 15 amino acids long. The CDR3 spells CASSPSDRAYNEQFF. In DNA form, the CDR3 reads TGCGCCAGCAGCCCCTCGGACAGAGCCTACAATGAGCAGTTCTTC.